These 13 T cell receptor beta chains were sequenced from one sample in a study of regulatory T cells in long-lasting Graves disease. Time point denoted: newly diagnosed GD, antithyroid drugs for less than 3 months. After RNA was extracted from PBMCs, the TCR library was made from it. Arm-PCR of CDR3 regions and iRepertoire HTBI primers were the basis on which TCR beta libraries were built. TCRdb re-called the multiplex PCR reads with MiXCR, one entry per CDR3 protein. The sample yields approximately 310,000 distinct CDR3 sequences, roughly 18% seen once. Sequenced material: peripheral blood mononuclear cells (PBMCs), taken at new diagnosis, from a patient treated with antithyroid drugs. These TCRs come from a female donor with Graves disease.

This clonotype was counted ten times or more. The gene calls are TRBV6-1 and TRBJ1-5; D is possibly TRBD1 (6 bases). V lost 8 bases to trimming and J lost 3 bases, with 14 bases between them. The CDR3 is 14 amino acids. Germline V lookup: CDR1 MNHNS, CDR2 SASEGT. CDR3 sequence (DNA): TGTGCCAGCTTCGGACAGAGGTTCAATCAGCCCCAGCATTTT. This encodes CASFGQRFNQPQHF.

This clonotype has at least ten counts. The V and J genes are TRBV6-1 and TRBJ1-1; D uncertain. Germline CDR1 MNHNS, CDR2 SASEGT. V was cut by 6 bases and J by 1 base, with 15 bases left in between. This CDR3 spans 15 amino acids. The CDR3 bases are TGTGCCAGCAGGTCACAAGGGTGGAAGAACACTGAAGCTTTCTTT. Its protein is CASRSQGWKNTEAFF.

With respect to this clonotype: This CDR3 fails to terminate in the conserved phenylalanine or tryptophan, so it likely reflects a read error. This sequence joins TRBV5-1 and TRBJ1-1, with TRBD1 as a possible D gene (5 bases). V dropped 3 bases and J dropped 0 bases, with 15 bases sitting between them. This CDR3 is 16 amino acids long. Germline CDR1 and CDR2: SGHRS and YFSETQ. The CDR3 region is CASSWGGTEMNTEAFV. CDR3 sequence (DNA): TGCGCCAGCAGCTGGGGCGGGACGGAGATGAACACTGAAGCTTTCGTT.

With respect to this clonotype: A clone one base away is much larger, so this may be a read error. The chain recombines TRBV6-2 or TRBV6-3 with TRBJ1-4; TRBD1 might be the D (6 bases). V lost 5 bases and J 5 bases, leaving 15 bases between the germline ends. Germline V gene data show CDR1 as MNHEY and CDR2 as SVGEGT. The CDR3 is made up of 15 amino acids. This chain's CDR3 is CASSDGQRLNEKLFF. CDR3 coding DNA: TGTGCCAGCAGTGACGGACAGAGATTGAATGAAAAACTGTTTTTT.

This clonotype came up many times. V and J are TRBV20-1 and TRBJ2-7, with 7 nucleotides matching TRBD1. The CDR3 extends over 13 amino acids. CDR1 is DFQATT, CDR2 SNEGSKA, per germline (reference sequence). The ends lost 5 bases at V and 7 bases at J; junction bases unmatched: 11. The CDR3 sequence: CSARPDRVEEQYF. Written as DNA, the CDR3 is TGCAGTGCTCGACCTGACAGGGTGGAAGAGCAGTACTTC.

This clonotype was counted ten times or more. The chain couples TRBV28 to TRBJ1-1; the match to TRBD1 covers 8 bases. The CDR3 has 13 residues. After removal of 7 bases from V and 5 bases from J, the junction contained 6 bases not matched to a gene. Germline CDR1 is MDHEN and CDR2 is SYDVKM. The CDR3 DNA sequence: TGTGCCAGCATATCAGGGGGCCGGACTGAAGCTTTCTTT. It encodes CASISGGRTEAFF.

The chain links TRBV2 to TRBJ2-1, with 13 bases identical to TRBD2. The ends lost 7 bases at V and 4 bases at J; junction bases unmatched: 4. Germline V CDR1 and CDR2: SNHLY, FYNNEI. The CDR3 length is 15 residues. The DNA of the CDR3 is TGTGCCAGCAAGCCGGGACTAGCGGGGTACAATGAGCAGTTCTTC. The encoded protein is CASKPGLAGYNEQFF.

This clonotype has a count of ten or more. This chain links TRBV20-1 with TRBJ1-1, with D possibly matching TRBD1 (5 bases). Germline V gene sequence: CDR1 DFQATT, CDR2 SNEGSKA (reference sequence). The V end lost 6 bases, the J end lost 5 bases, and 16 bases lay between the germline ends. The CDR3 is 13 residues long. The CDR3 nucleotides read TGCAGTGCCAACCCTAGTGGGGGGACTGAAGCTTTCTTT. Amino acids: CSANPSGGTEAFF.

This clonotype occurred many times. The chain recombines TRBV3-1 with TRBJ2-3, with a tentative D call TRBD1 (5 bases). The germline V gene has CDR1 LGHDT and CDR2 YNNKEL (reference sequence). Trimming took off 2 bases at V and 3 bases at J, with 6 bases between the two ends. The CDR3 spans 13 residues. The CDR3 DNA reads TGTGCCAGCAGCCAACAGGGAACAGATACGCAGTATTTT. It codes for CASSQQGTDTQYF.

The chain recombines TRBV7-9 with TRBJ1-2; a weak D match, TRBD1 (6 bases). Germline lookup yields CDR1 SEHNR and CDR2 FQNEAQ (reference sequence). V was shortened by 4 bases and J by 3 bases, with 12 bases between the two germline ends. CDR3 length equals 14 residues. The CDR3 bases are TGTGCCAGCAGCTCCCGGGACACCTACTATGGCTACACCTTC. This gives the protein CASSSRDTYYGYTF.

In its sample, this clonotype was seen many times. This rearrangement joins TRBV28 to TRBJ2-5; TRBD2 aligns across 10 bases. The CDR3 loop spans 15 amino acids. CDR1 is MDHEN and CDR2 is SYDVKM in the germline V gene. The V and J ends lost 2 bases and 6 bases, in that order; junction bases with no gene match: 6. CDR3 nucleotide sequence: TGTGCCAGCAGTTTAAGATCTAGCGGGAGACAGACCCAGTACTTC. Encoded protein: CASSLRSSGRQTQYF.

This clonotype occurred a few times. This sequence joins TRBV27 and TRBJ1-1, with 7 bases fitting TRBD1. V lost 5 bases, J lost 7 bases, and 10 bases stayed unmatched. This CDR3 is 14 amino acids long. Germline CDR1 MNHEY, CDR2 SMNVEV (reference sequence). The chain's CDR3 is CASSRGDRDIEAFF. The CDR3 nucleotides read TGTGCCAGCAGTCGGGGAGACAGGGACATTGAAGCTTTCTTT.

This clonotype was picked up many times. The rearrangement uses TRBV2 and TRBJ2-7; D ambiguous. CDR1 is SNHLY, CDR2 FYNNEI, per germline. V lost 4 bases and J lost 1, with 8 bases in between. The length of the CDR3 is 13 residues. CDR3 amino acids: CASSGTLSYEQYF. As DNA, the CDR3 is TGTGCCAGCAGTGGAACGTTATCCTACGAGCAGTACTTC.